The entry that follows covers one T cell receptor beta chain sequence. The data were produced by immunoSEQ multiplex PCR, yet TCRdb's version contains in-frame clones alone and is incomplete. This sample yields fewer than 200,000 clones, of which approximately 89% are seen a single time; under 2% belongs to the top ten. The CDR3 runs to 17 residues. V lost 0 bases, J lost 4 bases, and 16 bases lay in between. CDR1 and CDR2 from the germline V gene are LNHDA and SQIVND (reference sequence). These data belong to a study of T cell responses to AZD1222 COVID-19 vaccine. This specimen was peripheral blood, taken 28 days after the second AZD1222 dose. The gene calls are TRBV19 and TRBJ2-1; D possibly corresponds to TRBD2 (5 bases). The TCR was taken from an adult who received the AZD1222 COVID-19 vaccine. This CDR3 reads CASSIETNSYLYNEQFF. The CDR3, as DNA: TGTGCCAGTAGTATAGAGACTAACTCTTATCTATACAATGAGCAGTTCTTC.